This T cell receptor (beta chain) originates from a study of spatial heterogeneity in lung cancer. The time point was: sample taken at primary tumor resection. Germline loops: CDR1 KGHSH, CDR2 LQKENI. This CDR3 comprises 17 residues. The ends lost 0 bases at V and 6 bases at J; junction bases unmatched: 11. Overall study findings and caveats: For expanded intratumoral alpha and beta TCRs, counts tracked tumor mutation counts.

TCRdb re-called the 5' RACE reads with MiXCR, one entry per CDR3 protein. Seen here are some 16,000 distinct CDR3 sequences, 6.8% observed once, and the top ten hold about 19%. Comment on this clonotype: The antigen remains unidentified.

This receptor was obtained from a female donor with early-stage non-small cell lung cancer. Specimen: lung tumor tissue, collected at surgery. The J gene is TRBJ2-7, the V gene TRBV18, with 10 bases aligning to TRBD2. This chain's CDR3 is CASSPPASGGLSSEQYF. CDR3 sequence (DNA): TGTGCCAGCTCACCACCGGCTAGCGGGGGCCTTTCGAGCGAGCAGTACTTC.